The T cell receptor beta chain under discussion was sequenced for a study of blood T cell repertoires in COVID-19. About the study: PBMCs, B-cell-depleted T cells, or T cells provided the cDNA or gDNA that made up the material.

The ends were cut back, 4 bases at V and 4 bases at J, with 26 bases in the middle. The germline CDR1 and CDR2 sequences are SGHDT and YYEEEE. The CDR3 contains 18 residues. The protocol was immunoSEQ multiplex PCR, while the TCRdb copy is restricted to in-frame clones and leaves out a portion. The sample shows fewer than 300,000 clones, 70% to 90% of them seen only once. This receptor was taken from a woman aged 45-65 years with COVID-19, enrolled during active disease. Specimen: peripheral blood. The chain uses TRBV5-6 and TRBJ1-2; TRBD1 might be the D (6 bases). The CDR3: CASSLRTVGSWSGYGYTF. In nucleotides, the CDR3 is TGTGCCAGCAGCCTACGGACAGTGGGGAGTTGGAGTGGCTATGGCTACACCTTC.